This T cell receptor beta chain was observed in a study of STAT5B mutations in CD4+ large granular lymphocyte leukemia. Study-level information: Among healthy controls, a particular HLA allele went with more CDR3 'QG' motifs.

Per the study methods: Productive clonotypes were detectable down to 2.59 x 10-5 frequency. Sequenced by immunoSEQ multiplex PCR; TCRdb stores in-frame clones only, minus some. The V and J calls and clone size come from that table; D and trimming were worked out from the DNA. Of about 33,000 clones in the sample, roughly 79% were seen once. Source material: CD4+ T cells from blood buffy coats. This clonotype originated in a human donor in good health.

This chain's CDR3 is CASSFMSKTWDLTDTQYF. CDR3 nucleotides: TGTGCCAGCAGCTTCATGTCTAAAACGTGGGATCTCACAGATACGCAGTATTTT. The chain has TRBV7-9 and TRBJ2-3; D remains unclear. The CDR3 totals 18 residues. The V gene's germline CDR1 is SEHNR and CDR2 FQNEAQ (reference sequence). The V end lost 3 bases, the J end lost 2 bases, and 21 bases lay between the germline ends.